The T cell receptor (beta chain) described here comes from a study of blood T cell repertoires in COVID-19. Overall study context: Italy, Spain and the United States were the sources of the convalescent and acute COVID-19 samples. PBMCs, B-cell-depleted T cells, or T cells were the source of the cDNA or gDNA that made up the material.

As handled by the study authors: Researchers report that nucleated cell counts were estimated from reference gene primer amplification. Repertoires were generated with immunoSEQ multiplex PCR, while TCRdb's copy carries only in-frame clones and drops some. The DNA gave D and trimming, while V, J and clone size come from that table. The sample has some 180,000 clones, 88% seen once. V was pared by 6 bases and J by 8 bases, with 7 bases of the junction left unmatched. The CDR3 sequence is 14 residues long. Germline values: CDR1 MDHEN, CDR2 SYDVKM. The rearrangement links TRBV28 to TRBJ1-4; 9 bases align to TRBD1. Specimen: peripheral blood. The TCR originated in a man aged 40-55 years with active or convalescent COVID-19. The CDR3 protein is CASRPTGGPEKLFF. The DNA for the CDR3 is TGTGCCAGCAGACCGACAGGGGGTCCCGAAAAACTGTTTTTT.